This is a list of T cell receptor beta chains from one sample in a study of neurological immune-mediated disorders. TCRdb processed the 5' RACE reads anew with MiXCR; each CDR3 protein has one entry. The sample records around 50,000 distinct CDR3 sequences, around 3.5% being singletons. The sequenced sample was PBMCs. These receptors originate from a woman aged 25 to 45 with multiple sclerosis. Both conserved end residues are part of each CDR3. D genes are given only for firm matches. Where a row states a size, it is once, few, many or the class of an expanded clone; other rows omit it.

len,v_gene,abundance,d_gene,j_gene,CDR3aa,CDR3nt
12,TRBV5-5,many,-,TRBJ2-3,CASDLEYGSVYF,TGTGCCAGCGACTTGGAGTATGGGAGCGTGTATTTT
15,TRBV6-1,few,TRBD2,TRBJ2-2,CASRGGGRNTGELFF,TGTGCCAGCAGGGGCGGGGGGCGAAACACCGGGGAGCTGTTTTTT
15,TRBV28,many,-,TRBJ2-1,CASSPPGPPVGEQFF,TGTGCCAGCAGCCCCCCGGGACCGCCGGTGGGTGAGCAGTTCTTC
12,TRBV3-1,many,-,TRBJ1-1,CASSLTGQGAFF,TGTGCCAGCAGTCTCACAGGGCAGGGGGCTTTCTTT
13,TRBV20-1,many,-,TRBJ2-7,CSRTGPSGYEQYF,TGCAGCCGAACCGGTCCATCCGGCTACGAGCAGTACTTC
19,TRBV4-1,many,-,TRBJ2-6,CASSLRGGQVLSGANVLTF,TGCGCCAGCAGCCTCCGGGGGGGACAGGTACTCTCTGGGGCCAACGTCCTGACTTTC
15,TRBV6-1,many,-,TRBJ1-2,CASSEIRRQNYGYTF,TGTGCCAGCAGTGAAATCCGACGGCAGAACTATGGCTACACCTTC
15,TRBV20-1,many,TRBD2,TRBJ2-7,CSARDQLAGTYEQYF,TGCAGTGCTAGAGATCAACTAGCGGGGACCTACGAGCAGTACTTC
12,TRBV7-8,medium-sized,TRBD2,TRBJ2-5,CASSFSGETQYF,TGTGCCAGCAGCTTTAGCGGGGAGACCCAGTACTTC
15,TRBV20-1,many,TRBD2,TRBJ2-1,CSAEGAGVAVDEQFF,TGCAGTGCTGAAGGAGCGGGAGTAGCTGTGGATGAGCAGTTCTTC
16,TRBV5-4,many,TRBD1,TRBJ2-1,CASSPPRGQGGGEQFF,TGTGCCAGCAGCCCGCCTCGGGGACAGGGAGGCGGTGAGCAGTTCTTC
17,TRBV12-5,few,TRBD1,TRBJ2-3,CASGSPGTGGHTDTQYF,TGTGCTAGTGGTTCCCCTGGGACAGGGGGACACACAGATACGCAGTATTTT
16,TRBV5-1,many,TRBD1,TRBJ1-6,CASSLSLTGNNSPLHF,TGCGCCAGCAGCTTGTCCTTGACAGGGAATAATTCACCCCTCCACTTT
13,TRBV12-3/TRBV12-4,many,-,TRBJ2-5,CASTESLPETQYF,TGTGCCAGCACCGAATCCCTCCCAGAGACCCAGTACTTC
15,TRBV9,many,-,TRBJ1-2,CASSADSYYNYGYTF,TGTGCCAGCAGCGCAGACAGTTATTATAACTATGGCTACACCTTC
16,TRBV20-1,-,-,TRBJ1-1,CSAPKASGQMNTEAFF,TGCAGTGCCCCTAAGGCCAGCGGACAGATGAACACTGAAGCTTTCTTT
16,TRBV11-2,-,-,TRBJ1-1,CASSLRQLGGNTEAFF,TGTGCCAGCAGCTTACGGCAGCTGGGGGGGAACACTGAAGCTTTCTTT
11,TRBV7-9,many,-,TRBJ1-1,CASSRLTEAFF,TGTGCCAGCAGCCGGCTCACTGAAGCTTTCTTT